The entry below describes one T cell receptor (beta chain). The V and J ends lost 1 base and 6 bases respectively, with 10 bases between them. The CDR3 totals 13 residues. Germline V CDR1 and CDR2: SGHNT, YENEEA. Some clones are missing from TCRdb's copy, which holds only in-frame ones; the method was immunoSEQ multiplex PCR. The table lists 110,000 or so clones, roughly 84% of them singletons. These data come from a study of cytomegalovirus exposure and HLA in healthy donors. The sample taken for sequencing was PBMCs. The chain has TRBV11-3 and TRBJ2-7; D possibly corresponds to TRBD2 (6 bases). The sequence derives from a young woman in good health and CMV-seronegative. The CDR3 DNA reads as TGTGCCAGCAGCTTAGGAGAGGGAGGCGAGCAGTACTTC. This codes for CASSLGEGGEQYF.